A single sample gave rise to the 11 T cell receptor beta chains below, sequenced in a study of cytomegalovirus exposure and HLA in healthy donors. Researchers ran the PCR with 60 Vbeta and 13 Jbeta primers. Some clones are missing from TCRdb's copy, which holds only in-frame ones; the method was immunoSEQ multiplex PCR. Of approximately 190,000 clones listed, 77% were seen once; the top ten hold approximately 2%. Sequencing was done on a sample of PBMCs. Receptors originate from a woman aged 30 to 39 in good health and CMV-seropositive.

A remark on this clone: The junction shows a germline mismatch at one end, possibly a read error. CDR3 region: CAGEPGHQETQHF. In DNA, the CDR3 is TGTGCCGGGGAGCCGGGACACCAAGAGACCCAGCACTTC. The chain carries TRBV30 and TRBJ2-5; D possibly corresponds to TRBD1 (6 bases). This CDR3 has 13 residues. From germline, CDR1 is GTSNPN and CDR2 SVGIG (reference sequence).

Details on this clone: One junction end disagrees with the germline gene, perhaps due to a read error. The chain combines TRBV6-5 with TRBJ1-2, with TRBD1 matching 7 bases. CDR3 length equals 15 residues. Germline V gene sequence: CDR1 MNHEY, CDR2 SVGAGI. CDR3 nucleotide sequence: TGTGCCAGCAGTACTCGGGACAGCCCTAACTATGGCTACTCCTTC. Protein: CASSTRDSPNYGYSF.

In DNA form, the CDR3 reads TGTGCCAGCTCACCACCCGCGAGAACTGAAGCTTTCTTT. This translates into CASSPPARTEAFF. This chain uses TRBV18 with TRBJ1-1, with unresolved D. This CDR3 is 13 amino acids long. Germline values: CDR1 KGHSH, CDR2 LQKENI. The V gene lost 0 bases and the J gene lost 5 bases, with 7 bases spanning the gap. Based on the CDR3 plus reference TRBV18 and TRBJ1-1, the full variable domain is NAGVMQNPRHLVRRRGQEARLRCSPMKGHSHVYWYRQLPEEGLKFMVYLQKENIIDESGMPKERFSAEFPKEGPSILRIQQVVRGDSAAYFCASSPPARTEAFFGQGTRLTVV.

This rearrangement joins TRBV12-2 to TRBJ2-7; the table names TRBD2, a call not compared with the DNA. TRBV12-2 represents a pseudogene. The CDR3 runs to 20 residues. In DNA, the CDR3 is TGTGCAAGTCGCTTAGCGCTCCCGCGGGAGCAGGGGCCTTTGGGGTACGAGCAGTACTTC. It codes for CASRLALPREQGPLGYEQYF.

The chain is built from TRBV9 and TRBJ2-2; D unresolved. CDR1 and CDR2 from the germline V gene are SGDLS and YYNGEE. CDR3 length equals 15 residues. V lost 0 bases to trimming and J lost 5 bases, with 11 bases between them. CDR3 protein: CASSVETHATGELFF. DNA for the CDR3: TGTGCCAGCAGCGTAGAGACTCACGCTACCGGGGAGCTGTTTTTT.

Concerning this clone itself: This specimen includes other DNA sequences encoding the same CDR3. The chain recombines TRBV29-1 with TRBJ2-3; the match to TRBD2 covers 8 bases. Germline lookup yields CDR1 SQVTM and CDR2 ANQGSEA. V gave up 6 bases and J gave up 1 base; unmatched junction bases: 3. This CDR3 is built from 13 residues. The DNA of the CDR3 is TGCAGCGTGGCGACTAGCGGCACAGATACGCAGTATTTT. It translates to CSVATSGTDTQYF.

The J gene is TRBJ1-2, the V gene TRBV2, with D uncertain. The CDR3 is 12 residues long. Germline values: CDR1 SNHLY, CDR2 FYNNEI. V lost 2 bases to trimming and J lost 4 bases, with 5 bases between them. Here the CDR3 reads CASSETGYGYTF. CDR3 DNA sequence: TGTGCCAGCAGTGAAACGGGCTATGGCTACACCTTC.

The chain uses TRBV7-2 and TRBJ1-1, with 9 bases fitting TRBD1. After removal of 4 bases from V and 4 bases from J, the junction contained 4 bases not matched to a gene. The CDR3 is 14 residues long. The germline V gene encodes CDR1 SGHTA and CDR2 FQGNSA. The CDR3 loop reads CASSSPTGGTEAFF. Here the CDR3 DNA reads TGTGCCAGCAGCTCACCGACAGGGGGCACTGAAGCTTTCTTT.

This clone is a singleton in its sample. The genes are TRBV28 and TRBJ1-1; TRBD1 might be the D (5 bases). This CDR3 contains 15 residues. From germline, CDR1 is MDHEN and CDR2 SYDVKM. Trimming cost V 7 bases and J 3 bases, with 18 bases left between them. CDR3 nucleotides: TGTGCCAGCAACTCCCCTGGAACGGGGGACACTGAAGCTTTCTTT. This codes for CASNSPGTGDTEAFF.

The chain has TRBV30 and TRBJ1-5, with 7 positions matching TRBD1. The CDR3 sequence is 15 residues long. Per the germline V gene, CDR1 is GTSNPN and CDR2 is SVGIG (reference sequence). J gave up 4 bases and V 0 bases, and 6 bases lay outside the gene matches. CDR3 residues: CAWSVNRGVNQPQHF. The CDR3 bases are TGTGCCTGGAGTGTGAACAGGGGCGTTAATCAGCCCCAGCATTTT.

This rearrangement joins TRBV27 to TRBJ2-7, with TRBD1 identical over 10 bases. Germline CDR1 MNHEY, CDR2 SMNVEV (reference sequence). Trimming took 4 bases from V and 3 from J; bases not matched to a gene: 6. This CDR3 is built from 15 residues. CDR3 protein: CASSSPGTGVYEQYF. The CDR3 region has the DNA TGTGCCAGCAGTTCTCCCGGGACAGGGGTCTACGAGCAGTACTTC.